This T cell receptor beta chain was recovered during a study of blood T cell repertoires in COVID-19. In Seattle, patients joined the study during active infection and were tracked longitudinally. TCRdb's table, derived via immunoSEQ multiplex PCR, lists solely in-frame clones and lacks some. The sample has roughly 410,000 clones; 70% to 90% are singletons. Germline V gene lookup returns CDR1 SGHTA and CDR2 FQGTGA. The CDR3 consists of 13 residues. Losses at the gene ends were 8 bases for V and 5 bases for J; bases not matched to a gene: 5. Sequenced input: peripheral blood. This TCR derives from a woman in her forties with COVID-19, enrolled during active disease. The gene calls are TRBV7-3 and TRBJ2-3; 9 bases line up with TRBD1. CDR3 in amino acids: CASGRDREDTQYF. As DNA, the CDR3 is TGTGCCAGCGGCCGGGACAGGGAAGATACGCAGTATTTT.